This T cell receptor (beta chain) comes out of a study of T-cell reconstitution after alpha-beta-depleted transplantation in children. TCRbeta library preparation incorporated unique molecular identifiers. TCRdb reprocessed the PCR reads via MiXCR and lists one record per CDR3 protein. The sample yields about 610,000 distinct CDR3 sequences, over 9.5% seen once. The CDR3 consists of 12 residues. Germline V gives CDR1 SEHNR, CDR2 FQNEAQ (reference sequence). V dropped 5 bases and J dropped 8; count of bases not matched to a gene: 5. This clonotype originated in a human donor who donated a stem cell graft to a child with acute myeloid leukemia. The specimen was PBMCs from the stem cell graft donor, collected from the stem cell graft. The genes are TRBV7-9 and TRBJ1-2, with 7 bases fitting TRBD1. The CDR3 DNA is TGTGCCAGCAGCGTAGACAGGGAAGGCTACACCTTC. Protein sequence: CASSVDREGYTF.